This T cell receptor beta chain stems from a study of OX40 agonist ivuxolimab in advanced cancers. About the full investigation: The costimulatory receptor OX40 (CD134) was targeted by ivuxolimab, a fully human IgG2 agonistic monoclonal antibody. Intravenous ivuxolimab was administered to patients every 2 weeks at six dose levels: 0.01, 0.1, 0.3, 1.5, 3 and 10 mg/kg. Of the approximately 54 dose-escalation patients, hepatocellular carcinoma was present in 19, melanoma in roughly 15, renal cell carcinoma in 9 and head and neck cancer in 9. In the dose-escalation cohort, approximately 83% of patients were male, and the mean age was 60 years with a range of 23 to 79. Patients were allowed to have had prior anti-PD-1, anti-PD-L1 or anti-CTLA-4 therapy, and 40% to 45% of the dose-escalation patients had been treated with checkpoint inhibitors. Partial responses occurred in three dose-escalation patients: two with cutaneous melanoma and one with hepatocellular carcinoma. The purpose of peripheral TCRbeta sequencing was to test whether ivuxolimab changed TCR sequence diversity and led to clonal T-cell expansion. The monotherapy dose-escalation portion (N ≈ 56 patients) of the phase I ivuxolimab trial is reported in the paper.

The full study reports these points: Partial responders in the 0.1-3.0 mg/kg groups had among the lowest normalized peripheral clonal expansion, especially among CD8+ T cells. At doses of 0.1 to 3.0 mg/kg, clonal expansion of both CD4+ and CD8+ blood T cells was observed from baseline to week 6. Low levels of normalized T-cell clonal expansion were also seen in some patients who did not respond. Antigen specificity was not determined for the clonally expanded peripheral T cells. On average, CD8+ T cells showed more expanded clones than CD4+ T cells after ivuxolimab.

Patients with autoimmune disease history or receiving systemic immunosuppression were excluded from the trial. Peripheral blood for TCR sequencing was drawn from every dose cohort at baseline, at cycle 4 day 1 and at cycle 7 day 1. The samples were taken from a phase I, first-in-human, multicenter, open-label dose-escalation trial of ivuxolimab. The trial enrolled adults with locally advanced or metastatic head and neck squamous cell, hepatocellular, melanoma or renal cell carcinoma. Before TCR sequencing, CD4+ T cells and CD8+ T cells were sorted from peripheral blood as separate populations. For sequencing of the TCRbeta CDR3 region, genomic DNA was extracted from the sorted cells. TCRbeta CDR3 regions were sequenced using the immunoSEQ Assay. The immuneACCESS repertoire file appears here via TCRdb, limited to in-frame rearrangements. These files lack a portion of the clones; in checked studies, under half of the deficit traces to unresolved V genes, and the cause of the others is not known. For this sample there are roughly 48,000 clones; 60% to 85% appear just once. The leading ten clones occupy approximately 2% of the sample.

The CDR3 covers 14 residues, taking in both the cysteine and the phenylalanine. CDR3 DNA only is kept here, 42 bases in frame from base 1. The germline V end is reduced by 5 bases and the J end by 5 bases; junction bases left unmatched: 7. According to the germline V gene (reference sequence), CDR1 reads LNHDA and CDR2 reads SQIVND. Worth noting for this clone: Its antigen specificity is not known. No much larger clone is present one base from it, and per-base qualities are unavailable.

Material: CD4+ or CD8+ T cells sorted from blood, obtained in a trial of the OX40 agonist ivuxolimab. This sequence originates from an adult with an advanced solid tumor such as melanoma, head and neck, liver or kidney cancer. The rearrangement combines TRBV19 with TRBJ2-5, and TRBD1 matches 8 of the central bases. The DNA sequence is as follows: TGTGCCAGTAGTGGCAGGGGGCGCAGGGAGACCCAGTACTTC. It translates as CASSGRGRRETQYF.